These 12 T cell receptor beta chains originate from one sample sequenced in a study of T cell responses to AZD1222 COVID-19 vaccine. Produced via immunoSEQ multiplex PCR; TCRdb's table is partial and in-frame only. The sample has 100,000 or so clones; approximately 92% are singletons. Material: peripheral blood, obtained 28 days after the second AZD1222 dose. The receptors were gathered from an adult who received the AZD1222 COVID-19 vaccine.

This clone was found once. The V call is TRBV2, the J call TRBJ1-1; D perhaps matches TRBD1 (6 bases). In germline, CDR1 is SNHLY, CDR2 FYNNEI. V was cut by 7 bases and J by 1 base, with 19 bases left in between. The CDR3 covers 16 residues. CDR3 residues: CASIPLEWTANTEAFF. The CDR3 DNA is TGTGCCAGCATACCCCTAGAGTGGACAGCGAACACTGAAGCTTTCTTT.

In this sample, this clone turned up once. This chain uses TRBV4-1 with TRBJ2-5; D tentatively fits TRBD1 or TRBD2 (6 bases each). The germline V gene has CDR1 MGHRA and CDR2 YSYEKL. The CDR3 length is 13 residues. V lost 3 bases, J lost 12 bases, and 17 bases lay in between. The chain's CDR3 is CASSHEFLRGEYF. CDR3 coding DNA: TGCGCCAGCAGCCACGAGTTTTTGAGGGGGGAGTACTTC.

The chain has TRBV3-1 (or the pseudogene TRBV3-2) and TRBJ2-5; D may match TRBD1 or TRBD2 (7 bases each). This CDR3 is built from 17 residues. Between the trimmed V and J ends, which lost 0 bases and 2 bases, there was a span of 16 bases. Per the germline V gene, CDR1 is LGHDT and CDR2 is YNNKEL (reference sequence). CDR3 sequence reads: CASSQDKTGRGQETQYF. CDR3 DNA: TGTGCCAGCAGCCAAGATAAGACAGGGAGGGGGCAAGAGACCCAGTACTTC.

The chain links TRBV11-2 to TRBJ1-2; D unresolved. Trimming took off 0 bases at V and 6 bases at J, with 11 bases between the two ends. The CDR3 contains 14 residues. Germline V CDR1 and CDR2: SGHAT, FQNNGV. In DNA form, the CDR3 reads TGTGCCAGCAGCTTAGATAAGAGGGTGGATGGCTACACCTTC. Protein sequence: CASSLDKRVDGYTF. The full variable domain, with the rest looked up from reference TRBV11-2 and TRBJ1-2, is EAGVAQSPRYKIIEKRQSVAFWCNPISGHATLYWYQQILGQGPKLLIQFQNNGVVDDSQLPKDRFSAERLKGVDSTLKIQPAKLEDSAVYLCASSLDKRVDGYTFGSGTRLTVV.

This chain connects TRBV6-1 to TRBJ2-7; 12 bases are a match to TRBD1. This CDR3 spans 15 amino acids. The V gene end was trimmed by 2 bases and the J gene end by 7 bases; junction bases not matched to a gene: 6. Germline-derived CDR1 and CDR2 are MNHNS and SASEGT. The CDR3 DNA sequence: TGTGCCAGCAGTGAATGGGGACAGGGGGCAGGGGAGCAGTACTTC. Its translation is CASSEWGQGAGEQYF.

The chain has TRBV18 and TRBJ1-1; possible D gene TRBD1, 6 bases. The germline CDR1 and CDR2 sequences are KGHSH and LQKENI. This CDR3 region has 15 residues. The V end lost 3 bases, the J end lost 0 bases, and 11 bases lay between the germline ends. CDR3 in DNA: TGTGCCAGCTCACCGGACAGAACTATGAACACTGAAGCTTTCTTT. It encodes CASSPDRTMNTEAFF.

V usage is TRBV2 and J usage is TRBJ1-2, with 8 bases aligning to TRBD1. This CDR3 spans 12 amino acids. The germline gives CDR1 SNHLY, CDR2 FYNNEI. The V gene end was trimmed by 5 bases and the J gene end by 6 bases; junction bases not matched to a gene: 2. The chain's CDR3 is CASSKTGDGYTF. The CDR3 DNA sequence: TGTGCCAGCAGTAAGACAGGGGATGGCTACACCTTC.

The gene calls are TRBV5-1 and TRBJ1-6, with D maybe TRBD1 (6 bases). The CDR3 has 16 residues. V dropped 4 bases and J dropped 4 bases, with 15 bases sitting between them. Germline CDR1 reads SGHRS; CDR2 reads YFSETQ. DNA for the CDR3: TGCGCCAGCAGCCCCGGAAGGGGGACTTATAATTCACCCCTCCACTTT. Translated: CASSPGRGTYNSPLHF. Full variable domain (remainder filled in from reference TRBV5-1 and TRBJ1-6): KAGVTQTPRYLIKTRGQQVTLSCSPISGHRSVSWYQQTPGQGLQFLFEYFSETQRNKGNFPGRFSGRQFSNSRSEMNVSTLELGDSALYLCASSPGRGTYNSPLHFGNGTRLTVT.

The V call is TRBV11-2, the J call TRBJ2-5, with D uncertain. The CDR3 has 11 residues. V gave up 1 base and J gave up 8 bases, with 5 bases separating them. The germline V gene encodes CDR1 SGHAT and CDR2 FQNNGV. CDR3 loop: CASSLVVTQYF. CDR3 nucleotides: TGTGCCAGCAGCTTAGTGGTTACCCAGTACTTC.

The chain combines TRBV7-2 with TRBJ1-1, with D maybe TRBD1 (6 bases). CDR1 is SGHTA and CDR2 is FQGNSA in the germline V gene. This CDR3 is 15 amino acids long. Trimming removed 3 bases from V and 0 bases from J, with 11 bases in between. The CDR3 nucleotides read TGTGCCAGCAGCTTTGTCCAGGGGTTGAACACTGAAGCTTTCTTT. Protein sequence: CASSFVQGLNTEAFF.

The chain recombines TRBV11-2 with TRBJ2-7; the match to TRBD2 covers 8 bases. The germline V gene has CDR1 SGHAT and CDR2 FQNNGV. This CDR3 is built from 15 residues. The trim removed 4 bases at V and 1 base at J, leaving 6 bases unmatched. DNA for the CDR3: TGTGCCAGCAGCTACACTAGCGGCCTGTCCTACGAGCAGTACTTC. Translated, it gives CASSYTSGLSYEQYF.

Here the CDR3 DNA reads TGTGCCAGCAGTTCTCGGGGAAACACTGAAGCTTTCTTT. This gives the protein CASSSRGNTEAFF. This chain uses TRBV6-5 with TRBJ1-1; unclear D gene. Germline-derived CDR1 and CDR2 are MNHEY and SVGAGI. Trimming took off 4 bases at V and 2 bases at J, with 8 bases between the two ends. This CDR3 has 13 amino acids.